This T cell receptor (beta chain) is from a study of regulatory T cells in long-lasting Graves disease. Time point defined: newly diagnosed GD, antithyroid drugs for less than 3 months. TCR sequences were obtained from RNA taken from PBMCs. This clonotype was found many times. Germline V gene data show CDR1 as MNHEY and CDR2 as SVGAGI. Deletions cut 3 bases from V and 3 bases from J, with 15 bases between. The CDR3 is 15 amino acids. Construction of the TCR beta libraries employed iRepertoire HTBI primers in conjunction with Arm-PCR of CDR3 regions. TCRdb ran MiXCR on the multiplex PCR reads and lists one entry per CDR3 protein. Among approximately 350,000 distinct CDR3 sequences, 15% to 20% were seen once, and the ten largest hold roughly 21%. Separately, the same data were catalogued under a study of T cells in Graves' hyperthyroidism and ophthalmopathy. As reported in that work: Most thyroid clonotypes that were expanded above 0.001 also turned up in blood.

Specimen: peripheral blood mononuclear cells (PBMCs), collected at new diagnosis, from a patient treated with antithyroid drugs. The rearrangement links TRBV6-5 to TRBJ2-7, with D hard to call. The source is a young woman with Graves disease. Here the CDR3 reads CASSYFGRADYEQYF. Written as DNA, the CDR3 is TGTGCCAGCAGTTATTTCGGTCGGGCGGACTACGAGCAGTACTTC.